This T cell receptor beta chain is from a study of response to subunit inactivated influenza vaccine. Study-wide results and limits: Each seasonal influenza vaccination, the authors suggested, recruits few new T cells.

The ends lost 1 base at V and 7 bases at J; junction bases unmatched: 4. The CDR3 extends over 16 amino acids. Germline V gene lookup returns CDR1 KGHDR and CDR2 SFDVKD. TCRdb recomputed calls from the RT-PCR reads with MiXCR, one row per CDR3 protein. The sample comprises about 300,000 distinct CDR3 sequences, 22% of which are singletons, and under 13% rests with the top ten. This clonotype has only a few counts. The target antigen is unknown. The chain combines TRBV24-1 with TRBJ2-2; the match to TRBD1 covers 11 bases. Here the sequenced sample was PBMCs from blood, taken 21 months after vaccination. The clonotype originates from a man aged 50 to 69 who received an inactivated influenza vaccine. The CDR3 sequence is CATSDFRDRGDGELFF. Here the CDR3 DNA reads TGTGCCACCAGTGATTTTCGGGACAGGGGGGACGGGGAGCTGTTTTTT.